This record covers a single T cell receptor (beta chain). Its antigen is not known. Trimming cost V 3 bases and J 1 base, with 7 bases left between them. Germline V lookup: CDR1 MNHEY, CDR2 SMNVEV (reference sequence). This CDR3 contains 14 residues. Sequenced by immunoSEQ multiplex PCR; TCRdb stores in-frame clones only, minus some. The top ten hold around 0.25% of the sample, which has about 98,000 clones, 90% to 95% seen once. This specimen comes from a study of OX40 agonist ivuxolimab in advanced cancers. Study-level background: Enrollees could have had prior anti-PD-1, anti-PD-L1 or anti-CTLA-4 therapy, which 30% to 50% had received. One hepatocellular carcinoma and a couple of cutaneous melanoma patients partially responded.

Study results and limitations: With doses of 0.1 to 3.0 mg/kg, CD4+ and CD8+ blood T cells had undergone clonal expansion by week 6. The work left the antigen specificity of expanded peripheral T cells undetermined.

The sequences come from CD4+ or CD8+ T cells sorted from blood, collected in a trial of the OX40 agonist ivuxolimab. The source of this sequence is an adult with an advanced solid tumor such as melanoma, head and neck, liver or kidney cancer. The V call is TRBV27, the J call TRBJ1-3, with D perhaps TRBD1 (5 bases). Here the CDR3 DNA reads TGTGCCAGCAGTTTGGGGCGATCTGGAAACACCATATATTTT. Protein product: CASSLGRSGNTIYF.